This TCR beta chain was sequenced for a study of blood T cell repertoires in COVID-19. Study background: The United States, Italy and Spain provided the acute and convalescent COVID-19 samples.

Original processing notes: Researchers report that nucleated cell counts were estimated from reference gene primer amplification. Only in-frame clones appear in the TCRdb table, and some are missing; sequencing was by immunoSEQ multiplex PCR. V and J calls and clone size are as listed in that table; D and trimming were resolved from the DNA. This table has some 300,000 clones, 90% appearing once. The sample taken for sequencing was peripheral blood. The TCR sequence derives from a woman aged 40 to 50 with COVID-19, enrolled during active disease.

Written as DNA, the CDR3 is TGTGCCAGCAGCCTTCGGGTCGGGTCGCAGGGCTACACCTTC. Its translation: CASSLRVGSQGYTF. The chain uses TRBV13 and TRBJ1-2, with unresolved D. CDR1 and CDR2 from the germline V gene are PRHDT and FYEKMQ (reference sequence). The CDR3 contains 14 residues. The V and J ends lost 5 bases and 8 bases respectively, with 18 bases between them.